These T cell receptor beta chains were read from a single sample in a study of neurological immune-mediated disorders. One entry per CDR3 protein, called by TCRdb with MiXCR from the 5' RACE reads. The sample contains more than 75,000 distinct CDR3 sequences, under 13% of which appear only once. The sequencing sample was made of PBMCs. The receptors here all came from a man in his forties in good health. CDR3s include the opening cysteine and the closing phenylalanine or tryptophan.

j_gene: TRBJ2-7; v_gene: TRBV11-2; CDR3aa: CASSPRDGSYEQYF
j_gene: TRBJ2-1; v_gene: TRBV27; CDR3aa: CASSPTTSYNEQFF
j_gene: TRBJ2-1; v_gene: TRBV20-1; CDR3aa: CSAKKLAENNEQFF
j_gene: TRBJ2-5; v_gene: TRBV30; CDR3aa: CAWSVQAGGETQYF
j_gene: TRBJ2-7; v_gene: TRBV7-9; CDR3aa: CANSTGPTGDGYEQYF
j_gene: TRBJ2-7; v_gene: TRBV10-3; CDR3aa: CAISDAGSSYEQYF
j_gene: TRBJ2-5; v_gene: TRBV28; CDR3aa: CASSLGTPVQETQYF
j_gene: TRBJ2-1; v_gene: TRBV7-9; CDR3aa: CASSLDPGLAGGPRGYNEQFF
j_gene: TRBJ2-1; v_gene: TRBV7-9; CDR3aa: CASNPPGLAGGGGNEQFF
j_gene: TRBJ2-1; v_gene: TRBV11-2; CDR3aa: CASSLQGNEQFF
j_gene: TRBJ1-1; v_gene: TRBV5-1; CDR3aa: CASSFTGGNTEAFF
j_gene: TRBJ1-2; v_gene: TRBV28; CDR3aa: CASSLFPGRAANGYTF
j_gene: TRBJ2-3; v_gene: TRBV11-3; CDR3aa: CASSGDTDTQYF
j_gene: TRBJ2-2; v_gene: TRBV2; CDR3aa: CASDRAGELFF
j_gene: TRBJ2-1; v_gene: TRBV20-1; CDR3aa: CSAPLHDVAGEQFF
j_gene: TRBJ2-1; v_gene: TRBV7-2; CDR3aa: CASSLIGLAVVGEQFF
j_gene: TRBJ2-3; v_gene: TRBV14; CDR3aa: CASSQDLTTYTQYF
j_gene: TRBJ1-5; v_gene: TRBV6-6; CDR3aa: CASSADRAEQPQHF
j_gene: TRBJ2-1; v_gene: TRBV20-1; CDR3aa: CSARDRTALYYNEQFF
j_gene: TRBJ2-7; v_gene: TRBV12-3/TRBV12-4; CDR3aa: CASSHRSHGGEQYF
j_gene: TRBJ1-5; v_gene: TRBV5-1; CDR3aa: CASSLAGGRGQPQHF
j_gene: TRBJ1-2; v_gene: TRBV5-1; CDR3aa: CASSEGQIYGYTF
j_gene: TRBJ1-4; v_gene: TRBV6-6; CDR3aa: CASTYPGGGEKLFF
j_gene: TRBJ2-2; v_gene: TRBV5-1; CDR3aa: CASSLPGTVNTGELFF
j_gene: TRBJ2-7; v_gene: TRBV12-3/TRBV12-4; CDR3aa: CASSFGDEQYF
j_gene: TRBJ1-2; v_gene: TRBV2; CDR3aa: CASSEWEGVGYTF